Listed here are 10 T cell receptor beta chains from one sample, sequenced in a study of blood T cell repertoires in COVID-19. TCRdb's table, derived via immunoSEQ multiplex PCR, lists solely in-frame clones and lacks some. The table lists some 93,000 clones, around 79% of them singletons. The sequenced sample was peripheral blood. These receptors all come from a human donor in a cohort sampled during active COVID-19.

This clone came up once. This chain links TRBV6-2 or TRBV6-3 with TRBJ1-2; D possibly corresponds to TRBD1 (5 bases). V lost 6 bases and J lost 4, with 15 bases in between. This CDR3 is 14 amino acids long. Germline V CDR1 and CDR2: MNHEY, SVGEGT. The CDR3 sequence: CASSSGTGGYGYTF. DNA for the CDR3: TGTGCCAGCAGCTCCGGGACGGGGGGCTATGGCTACACCTTC.

The chain links TRBV3-1 (or the pseudogene TRBV3-2) to TRBJ2-7; weak D call: TRBD2 (5 bases). This CDR3 spans 15 amino acids. V was trimmed by 0 bases and J by 5 bases, leaving 14 bases between them. CDR1 is LGHDT and CDR2 is YNNKEL in the germline V gene (reference sequence). CDR3 sequence (DNA): TGTGCCAGCAGCCAAGATCTACAGCCCGGGGACGAGCAGTACTTC. This codes for CASSQDLQPGDEQYF.

The V call is TRBV6-1, the J call TRBJ1-2; D gene uncertain. The length of the CDR3 is 13 residues. Germline values: CDR1 MNHNS, CDR2 SASEGT. Trimming left V 1 base short and J 8 bases short, with 11 bases between. This CDR3 reads CASSEVPTEGYTF. The CDR3 nucleotides read TGTGCCAGCAGTGAAGTCCCGACTGAGGGCTACACCTTC.

The chain carries TRBV5-1 and TRBJ2-3; D gene uncertain. The CDR3 is 15 amino acids. V dropped 1 base and J dropped 2 bases, with 11 bases sitting between them. Germline lookup yields CDR1 SGHRS and CDR2 YFSETQ. The chain's CDR3 is CASSLFSTATDTQYF. CDR3 DNA sequence: TGCGCCAGCAGCTTGTTCAGTACAGCCACAGATACGCAGTATTTT.

J is TRBJ1-2 and V is TRBV7-9; perhaps TRBD1 as D (5 bases). Germline values: CDR1 SEHNR, CDR2 FQNEAQ (reference sequence). V shed 3 bases and J shed 7 bases, with 12 bases lying between them. The CDR3 loop spans 13 amino acids. CDR3 nucleotides: TGTGCCAGCAGCTTCCCGCAGGGCAGTGGCTACACCTTC. It is translated as CASSFPQGSGYTF.

The V gene is TRBV6-5, the J gene TRBJ2-7; no clear D. CDR1 is MNHEY and CDR2 is SVGAGI in the germline V gene. The CDR3 spans 11 residues. V was shortened by 7 bases and J by 3 bases, with 7 bases between the two germline ends. CDR3 sequence reads: CASKNSYEQYF. CDR3 bases: TGTGCCAGCAAGAACAGCTACGAGCAGTACTTC.

Here the CDR3 DNA reads TGTGCCAGCAGAACACGACAGAATAATGAAAAACTGTTTTTT. The encoded protein is CASRTRQNNEKLFF. This chain connects TRBV2 to TRBJ1-4; a possible D gene is TRBD1 (5 bases). V was trimmed by 6 bases and J by 4 bases, leaving 12 bases between them. The CDR3 is made up of 14 amino acids. The germline V gene encodes CDR1 SNHLY and CDR2 FYNNEI.

The rearrangement links TRBV11-2 to TRBJ2-7; 7 positions agree with TRBD1. This CDR3 spans 14 amino acids. V was clipped by 5 bases and J by 1 base; unmatched bases: 5. Germline V gives CDR1 SGHAT, CDR2 FQNNGV. The CDR3 nucleotides are TGTGCCAGCAGCCCAGACAGGGATTCCTACGAGCAGTACTTC. Translated, it gives CASSPDRDSYEQYF.

The V gene is TRBV18, the J gene TRBJ1-6; 7 bases fit TRBD1. The CDR3 is 16 amino acids. V dropped 5 bases and J dropped 7; count of bases not matched to a gene: 11. The germline gives CDR1 KGHSH, CDR2 LQKENI. CDR3 nucleotides: TGTGCCAGCTCAACGTATACAGGGGAGACCAATTCACCCCTCCACTTT. This sequence encodes CASSTYTGETNSPLHF. The complete variable domain, with remaining parts taken from reference TRBV18 and TRBJ1-6, reads NAGVMQNPRHLVRRRGQEARLRCSPMKGHSHVYWYRQLPEEGLKFMVYLQKENIIDESGMPKERFSAEFPKEGPSILRIQQVVRGDSAAYFCASSTYTGETNSPLHFGNGTRLTVT.

V gene TRBV10-1 combines with J gene TRBJ2-2, with 12 bases lining up with TRBD2. V was pared by 2 bases and J by 3 bases, with 7 bases of the junction left unmatched. CDR1 and CDR2 from the germline V gene are WNHNN and SYGVQD (reference sequence). The length of the CDR3 is 18 residues. This CDR3 is CASSERLAGGLDTGELFF. CDR3 sequence (DNA): TGCGCCAGCAGTGAGAGGCTAGCGGGAGGGCTTGACACCGGGGAGCTGTTTTTT.